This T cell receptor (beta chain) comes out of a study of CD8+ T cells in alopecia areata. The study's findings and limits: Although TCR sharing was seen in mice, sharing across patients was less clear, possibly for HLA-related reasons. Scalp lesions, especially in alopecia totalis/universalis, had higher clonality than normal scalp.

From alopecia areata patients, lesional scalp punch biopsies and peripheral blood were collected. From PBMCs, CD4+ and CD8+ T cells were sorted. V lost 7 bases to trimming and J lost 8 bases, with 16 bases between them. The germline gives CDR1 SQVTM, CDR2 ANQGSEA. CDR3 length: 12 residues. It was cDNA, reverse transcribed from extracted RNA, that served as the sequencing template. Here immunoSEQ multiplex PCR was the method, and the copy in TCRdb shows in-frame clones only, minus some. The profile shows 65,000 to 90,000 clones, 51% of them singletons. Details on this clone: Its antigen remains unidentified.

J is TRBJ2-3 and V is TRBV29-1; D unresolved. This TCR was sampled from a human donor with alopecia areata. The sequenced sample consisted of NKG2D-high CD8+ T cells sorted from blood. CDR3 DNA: TGCAGCGCCCGAGATATGCAGGCTACGCAGTATTTT. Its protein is CSARDMQATQYF.